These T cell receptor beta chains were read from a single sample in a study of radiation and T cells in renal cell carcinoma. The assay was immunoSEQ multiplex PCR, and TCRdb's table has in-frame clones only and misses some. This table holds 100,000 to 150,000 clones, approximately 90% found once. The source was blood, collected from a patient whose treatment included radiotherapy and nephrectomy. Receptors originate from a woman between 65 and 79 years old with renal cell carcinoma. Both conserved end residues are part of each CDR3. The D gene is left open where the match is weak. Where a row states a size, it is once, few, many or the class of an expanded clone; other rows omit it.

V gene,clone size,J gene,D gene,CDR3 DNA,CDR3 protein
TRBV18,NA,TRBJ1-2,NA,TGTGCCAGCTCACCAGAACAGACCTATGGCTACACCTTC,CASSPEQTYGYTF
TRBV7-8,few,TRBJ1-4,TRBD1,TGTGCCAGCAGCGCCGACAGGGGGCGCGCGGTTGCAACTAATGAAAAACTGTTTTTT,CASSADRGRAVATNEKLFF
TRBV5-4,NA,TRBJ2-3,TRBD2,TGTGCCAGCAGCTTGGAGATAGCGGGGGGGCCAAATACGCAGTATTTT,CASSLEIAGGPNTQYF
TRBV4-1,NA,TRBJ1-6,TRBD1,TGCGCCAGCAGCCAACTCAGGGGGCCCATTTCACCCCTCCACTTT,CASSQLRGPISPLHF
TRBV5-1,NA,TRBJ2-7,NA,TGCGCCAGCAGTTCAGATCCGGGACGTAGCTCCTACGAGCAGTACTTC,CASSSDPGRSSYEQYF
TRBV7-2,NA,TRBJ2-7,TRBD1,TGTGCCAGCAGCTTAATACAGGGGGCATTTGAGCAGTACTTC,CASSLIQGAFEQYF
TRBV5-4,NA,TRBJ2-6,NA,TGTGCCAGCAGCTCTTTGAGCTCTGGGGCCAACGTCCTGACTTTC,CASSSLSSGANVLTF
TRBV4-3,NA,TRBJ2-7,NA,TGCGCCAGCAGCCAAGGTCTCGTCTCCTACGAGCAGTACTTC,CASSQGLVSYEQYF
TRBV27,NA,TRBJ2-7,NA,TGTGCCAGCAGACTCGGCCTTAATCTCGGGGAGCAGTACTTC,CASRLGLNLGEQYF
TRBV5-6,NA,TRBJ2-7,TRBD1,TGTGCCAGCAGCCTCTCGGGGACAGGGGGGCGCGAGCAGTACTTC,CASSLSGTGGREQYF
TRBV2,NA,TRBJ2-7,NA,TGTGCCAGCATCCCGGACAGTAGCTCCTACGAGCAGTACTTC,CASIPDSSSYEQYF
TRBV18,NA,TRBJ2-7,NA,TGTGCCAGCTCATCCAGGACGGGCGAGCAGTACTTC,CASSSRTGEQYF
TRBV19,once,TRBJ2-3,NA,TGTGCCAGTAAGGCTAGCGGCACAGATACGCAGTATTTT,CASKASGTDTQYF
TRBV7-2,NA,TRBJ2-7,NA,TGTGCCAGCACCCCTAAGGGGGGCGTCGGCTACGAGCAGTACTTC,CASTPKGGVGYEQYF
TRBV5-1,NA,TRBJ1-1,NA,TGCGCCAGCAGCTCCTTAACAGGGACTGAAGCTTTCTTT,CASSSLTGTEAFF
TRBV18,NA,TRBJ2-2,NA,TGTGCCAGCTCACCACCCTCGCGGACCGGGGAGCTGTTTTTT,CASSPPSRTGELFF
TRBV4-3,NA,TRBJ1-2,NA,TGCGCCAGCAGCCAAGATAGGGCCTCGAAATACACCTTC,CASSQDRASKYTF
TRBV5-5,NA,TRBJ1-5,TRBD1,TGTGCCAGCAGCCAGACAGGGTTTGGCAGCAATCAGCCCCAGCATTTT,CASSQTGFGSNQPQHF
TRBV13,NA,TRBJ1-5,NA,TGTGCCAGCAGCGCCCGGGACTTGGGTAATCAGCCCCAGCATTTT,CASSARDLGNQPQHF
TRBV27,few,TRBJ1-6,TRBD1,TGTGCCAGCAGTTGGGGAGGGGGCCGGATTAATTCACCCCTCCACTTT,CASSWGGGRINSPLHF
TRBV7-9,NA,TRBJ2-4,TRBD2,TGTGCCAGCATCCCTAGCGGGGGGTTGGATCAGTACTTC,CASIPSGGLDQYF
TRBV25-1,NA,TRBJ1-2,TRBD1,TGTGCCAGCAGTCCTCTGGGACAGTTGAACTATGGCTACACCTTC,CASSPLGQLNYGYTF
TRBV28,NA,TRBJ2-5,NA,TGTGCCAGCACCGAAGGGGGTTCGGAGACCCAGTACTTC,CASTEGGSETQYF
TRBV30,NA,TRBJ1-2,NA,TGTGCCTGGAGCCGACTGGGCCACAGCTATGGCTACACCTTC,CAWSRLGHSYGYTF
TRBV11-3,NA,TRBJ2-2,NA,TGTGCCAGCAGCTTAGGAACAGGGAACACCGGGGAGCTGTTTTTT,CASSLGTGNTGELFF
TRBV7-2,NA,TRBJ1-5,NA,TGTGCCAGCAGCTTAGTCGCGACAGTCAATCAGCCCCAGCATTTT,CASSLVATVNQPQHF